The 32 T cell receptor beta chains reported below all come from one sample, sequenced in a study of T cell responses to AZD1222 COVID-19 vaccine. Sequencing used immunoSEQ multiplex PCR; TCRdb keeps in-frame clones, though not all of them. The sample holds over 120,000 clones, 80% to 90% seen once. Sequenced here: peripheral blood, sampled on day 0 of AZD1222 vaccination. These TCRs come from an adult in good health.

This clone was counted only a few times. The CDR3 DNA reads as TGTGCCAGCACGCCAGGGCCCTTCGATAGTGGAAACACCATATATTTT. It translates to CASTPGPFDSGNTIYF. The chain links TRBV9 to TRBJ1-3; maybe TRBD1 (5 bases). V was pared by 6 bases and J by 3 bases, with 19 bases between. Per germline, CDR1 SGDLS and CDR2 YYNGEE. The CDR3 covers 16 residues.

The chain links TRBV6-5 to TRBJ1-2, with D perhaps TRBD1 (5 bases). The CDR3 is 15 residues long. V was cut by 6 bases and J by 8 bases, with 22 bases left in between. CDR1 is MNHEY, CDR2 SVGAGI, per germline. Written as DNA, the CDR3 is TGTGCCAGCAGAGACCAGGGAAATAGGCGGGGAGGCTACACCTTC. This encodes CASRDQGNRRGGYTF.

The chain has TRBV4-1 and TRBJ2-3; tentatively, D is TRBD1 or TRBD2 (5 bases each). V lost 4 bases and J lost 2, with 10 bases in between. Germline V CDR1 and CDR2: MGHRA, YSYEKL. The CDR3 totals 14 residues. The CDR3 bases are TGCGCCAGCAGCCTGTCGGGACCCACAGATACGCAGTATTTT. Translation gives CASSLSGPTDTQYF.

The V and J genes are TRBV5-6 and TRBJ2-5; D remains ambiguous. The CDR3 totals 15 residues. Germline V gene lookup returns CDR1 SGHDT and CDR2 YYEEEE. The ends were cut back, 0 bases at V and 1 base at J, with 10 bases in the middle. The CDR3 loop reads CASSLVAGTQETQYF. CDR3 nucleotides: TGTGCCAGCAGCTTGGTCGCAGGAACCCAAGAGACCCAGTACTTC.

The J gene is TRBJ2-2, the V gene TRBV13; 7 nucleotides agree with TRBD1. This CDR3 comprises 15 residues. Germline assignment: CDR1 PRHDT and CDR2 FYEKMQ (reference sequence). V was pared by 3 bases and J by 1 base, with 2 bases of the junction left unmatched. The CDR3 region is CASSLTGLNTGELFF. DNA for the CDR3: TGTGCCAGCAGCTTGACAGGGCTGAACACCGGGGAGCTGTTTTTT.

This clone appeared once. The genes are TRBV11-2 and TRBJ2-7; D possibly corresponds to TRBD2 (5 bases). The germline V gene encodes CDR1 SGHAT and CDR2 FQNNGV. Trimming took 5 bases from V and 2 from J, leaving 13 bases between them. This CDR3 contains 14 residues. The CDR3 is CASSPGAAAYEQYF. The CDR3 nucleotides read TGTGCCAGCAGCCCCGGTGCAGCGGCCTACGAGCAGTACTTC.

This chain connects TRBV30 to TRBJ1-1; D unclear. Per the germline V gene, CDR1 is GTSNPN and CDR2 is SVGIG (reference sequence). This CDR3 comprises 14 residues. V was pared by 0 bases and J by 6 bases, with 14 bases between. CDR3 DNA sequence: TGTGCCTGGAGTGTTGCAGCAAAACGGGCTGAAGCTTTCTTT. It codes for CAWSVAAKRAEAFF.

The chain links TRBV11-2 to TRBJ2-1, with 10 bases matching TRBD1. CDR1 SGHAT and CDR2 FQNNGV come from the germline V gene. V was clipped by 5 bases and J by 2 bases; unmatched bases: 9. There are 17 residues in the CDR3. This CDR3 is CASSKYLGTGAYNEQFF. DNA of the CDR3: TGTGCCAGCAGCAAGTATCTCGGGACAGGGGCCTACAATGAGCAGTTCTTC.

In this sample, this clone turned up once. This rearrangement joins TRBV7-2 to TRBJ2-3; D remains ambiguous. V gave up 1 base and J gave up 1 base, with 12 bases separating them. CDR1 and CDR2 from the germline V gene are SGHTA and FQGNSA. This CDR3 spans 16 amino acids. In DNA, the CDR3 is TGTGCCAGCAGCTTAGGCAGCTATGTGGGCACAGATACGCAGTATTTT. Encoded protein: CASSLGSYVGTDTQYF.

The chain uses TRBV6-5 and TRBJ1-1, with D unresolved. In germline, CDR1 is MNHEY, CDR2 SVGAGI. Trimming shortened V by 0 bases and J by 0 bases, and 8 bases separated the two germline ends. The CDR3 extends over 15 amino acids. The CDR3 protein is CASSYSWPVNTEAFF. CDR3 coding DNA: TGTGCCAGCAGTTACTCGTGGCCCGTGAACACTGAAGCTTTCTTT.

This clone was observed a handful of times. V and J are TRBV19 and TRBJ1-5; no clear D. Germline CDR1 and CDR2: LNHDA and SQIVND (reference sequence). CDR3 length equals 12 residues. V was cut by 5 bases and J by 5 bases, with 7 bases left in between. The CDR3 DNA reads as TGTGCCAGTAGTTTGCAATATCAGCCCCAGCATTTT. Amino acid sequence: CASSLQYQPQHF.

This clone was counted once. The J gene is TRBJ1-4, the V gene TRBV6-5; no reliable D call. Germline CDR1 reads MNHEY; CDR2 reads SVGAGI. V dropped 0 bases and J dropped 2 bases, with 10 bases sitting between them. The CDR3 spans 16 residues. CDR3 sequence reads: CASSYSGSSTNEKLFF. Written as DNA, the CDR3 is TGTGCCAGCAGTTACTCAGGGTCATCGACTAATGAAAAACTGTTTTTT.

J is TRBJ1-1 and V is TRBV5-8; TRBD1 aligns across 7 bases. The CDR3 runs to 13 residues. Germline CDR1 is SGHTS and CDR2 is YDEGEE. After removal of 6 bases from V and 4 bases from J, the junction contained 6 bases not matched to a gene. CDR3 region: CASTWDSLTEAFF. In DNA, the CDR3 is TGTGCCAGCACCTGGGACAGCCTCACTGAAGCTTTCTTT.

J is TRBJ1-2 and V is TRBV9, with D perhaps matching TRBD1 (5 bases). CDR1 is SGDLS, CDR2 YYNGEE, per germline. V shed 4 bases and J shed 3 bases, with 25 bases lying between them. This CDR3 comprises 18 residues. In nucleotides, the CDR3 is TGTGCCAGCAGCACACCGGGGGGGAACTCCCGTCGAGACTATGGCTACACCTTC. The encoded protein is CASSTPGGNSRRDYGYTF.

This clone was seen only once. The J gene is TRBJ1-6, the V gene TRBV19, with TRBD1 as a possible D gene (5 bases). Germline CDR1 reads LNHDA; CDR2 reads SQIVND (reference sequence). Trimming pared 5 bases from V and 8 bases from J, leaving 7 bases between. This CDR3 spans 12 amino acids. CDR3 loop: CASSRRDSPLHF. The CDR3 nucleotides read TGTGCCAGTAGTCGCAGGGATTCACCCCTCCACTTT. The full variable domain, completed using reference TRBV19 and TRBJ1-6, is DGGITQSPKYLFRKEGQNVTLSCEQNLNHDAMYWYRQDPGQGLRLIYYSQIVNDFQKGDIAEGYSVSREKKESFPLTVTSAQKNPTAFYLCASSRRDSPLHFGNGTRLTVT.

This clone has only a few counts. The chain couples TRBV5-6 to TRBJ1-3; weak D call: TRBD1 (5 bases). Germline V gives CDR1 SGHDT, CDR2 YYEEEE. Between the trimmed V and J ends, which lost 2 bases and 0 bases, there was a span of 12 bases. The CDR3 length is 16 residues. CDR3 nucleotide sequence: TGTGCCAGCAGCTTAACGGCAGGGAGCTCTGGAAACACCATATATTTT. This translates into CASSLTAGSSGNTIYF.

The chain employs TRBV19 and TRBJ1-1; D gene uncertain. Germline V gene sequence: CDR1 LNHDA, CDR2 SQIVND (reference sequence). Trimming took 3 bases from V and 6 from J, leaving 14 bases between them. This CDR3 has 14 amino acids. The CDR3 coding sequence is TGTGCCAGTAGTATTCTCATGGGAGCATCTGAAGCTTTCTTT. As protein: CASSILMGASEAFF.

This clone was counted a few times. V is TRBV12-5 and J is TRBJ2-7, with 9 bases that match TRBD1. V shed 3 bases and J 3 bases; nucleotides not matched to a gene: 6. CDR3 length equals 15 residues. Germline CDR1 is LGHNT and CDR2 is FRNRAP. CDR3 residues: CASGLGQGKIYEQYF. The CDR3 DNA follows: TGTGCTAGTGGTTTAGGACAGGGGAAAATCTACGAGCAGTACTTC.

The genes are TRBV18 and TRBJ2-3; D is perhaps TRBD2 (6 bases). V was shortened by 8 bases and J by 4 bases, with 10 bases between the two germline ends. Germline assignment: CDR1 KGHSH and CDR2 LQKENI. This CDR3 region has 12 residues. The CDR3 loop is CASAGGPDTQYF. The CDR3 bases are TGTGCCAGCGCCGGGGGACCAGATACGCAGTATTTT.

V usage is TRBV9 and J usage is TRBJ1-3, with unresolved D. Germline V lookup: CDR1 SGDLS, CDR2 YYNGEE. V lost 0 bases and J lost 0, with 7 bases in between. CDR3 length: 15 amino acids. The CDR3 sequence: CASSVGGLSGNTIYF. CDR3 coding DNA: TGTGCCAGCAGCGTAGGTGGTCTCTCTGGAAACACCATATATTTT.

The gene calls are TRBV4-2 and TRBJ1-2; 7 nucleotides match TRBD1. V was clipped by 5 bases and J by 3 bases; unmatched bases: 6. The CDR3 totals 14 residues. Germline CDR1 and CDR2: LGHNA and YNFKEQ. CDR3 sequence (DNA): TGTGCCAGCAGCGAAGCGACAGGGTACTATGGCTACACCTTC. It codes for CASSEATGYYGYTF.

The rearrangement joins TRBV27 to TRBJ1-1; 9 nucleotides agree with TRBD1. Trimming at V came to 3 bases and at J to 3 bases, leaving 8 bases not matched to a gene. The CDR3 covers 16 residues. Germline lookup yields CDR1 MNHEY and CDR2 SMNVEV (reference sequence). The CDR3 coding sequence is TGTGCCAGCAGTTTGCAGGGACAGGGATTCTACACTGAAGCTTTCTTT. Translating gives CASSLQGQGFYTEAFF.

The chain recombines TRBV18 with TRBJ1-1, with a possible D match to TRBD1 (6 bases). The CDR3 is 13 residues long. V was cut by 3 bases and J by 4 bases, with 9 bases left in between. CDR1 KGHSH and CDR2 LQKENI come from the germline V gene. In DNA form, the CDR3 reads TGTGCCAGCTCACCTCAGGGGAGCACTGAAGCTTTCTTT. Translated, it gives CASSPQGSTEAFF.

This clone was counted only a few times. The chain employs TRBV6-5 and TRBJ1-2; D is possibly TRBD1 (5 bases). Trimming left V 0 bases short and J 7 bases short, with 9 bases between. The CDR3 spans 13 residues. Germline V gene data show CDR1 as MNHEY and CDR2 as SVGAGI. CDR3: CASSYSNQGGYTF. The CDR3 nucleotides are TGTGCCAGCAGTTACTCGAATCAGGGTGGCTACACCTTC.

J is TRBJ2-5 and V is TRBV9; no firm D call. Germline V gene lookup returns CDR1 SGDLS and CDR2 YYNGEE. V gave up 3 bases and J gave up 4 bases, with 4 bases separating them. The CDR3 has 11 amino acids. Written as DNA, the CDR3 is TGTGCCAGCAGCGCTGGAGAGACCCAGTACTTC. Protein product: CASSAGETQYF.

CDR3 residues: CASSPKGGMNTEAFF. CDR3 nucleotide sequence: TGTGCCAGCTCACCAAAGGGTGGAATGAACACTGAAGCTTTCTTT. J is TRBJ1-1 and V is TRBV18; D gene ambiguous. The germline V and J ends were trimmed by 2 bases and 0 bases, with 10 bases remaining between them. This CDR3 has 15 residues. Germline V gene sequence: CDR1 KGHSH, CDR2 LQKENI.

This clone has only one observation. The rearrangement links TRBV5-5 to TRBJ2-2; 9 bases line up with TRBD1. The CDR3 runs to 16 residues. V shed 4 bases and J 6 bases; nucleotides not matched to a gene: 10. CDR1 is SGHKS and CDR2 is YYEKEE in the germline V gene (reference sequence). CDR3 amino acids: CASSQVRQGVAGELFF. As DNA, the CDR3 is TGTGCCAGCAGCCAAGTCCGACAGGGGGTGGCCGGGGAGCTGTTTTTT. Using reference TRBV5-5 and TRBJ2-2 for the parts outside the CDR3, the full variable domain is DAGVTQSPTHLIKTRGQQVTLRCSPISGHKSVSWYQQVLGQGPQFIFQYYEKEERGRGNFPDRFSARQFPNYSSELNVNALLLGDSALYLCASSQVRQGVAGELFFGEGSRLTVL.

The V gene is TRBV5-4, the J gene TRBJ2-7; 9 bases align to TRBD2. This CDR3 is built from 15 residues. Germline lookup yields CDR1 SGHNT and CDR2 YYREEE (reference sequence). V was pared by 4 bases and J by 4 bases, with 9 bases of the junction left unmatched. The CDR3, as DNA: TGTGCCAGCAGCATAAGTAGCGGGAGTGGTTACGAGCAGTACTTC. Translating it yields CASSISSGSGYEQYF.

This chain uses TRBV7-9 with TRBJ1-2; D is possibly TRBD1 (6 bases). CDR1 and CDR2 from the germline V gene are SEHNR and FQNEAQ (reference sequence). The germline V and J ends were trimmed by 2 bases and 8 bases, with 18 bases remaining between them. This CDR3 is 15 amino acids long. The CDR3 loop is CASSLWPDSPMGYTF. The CDR3 nucleotides are TGTGCCAGCAGCTTATGGCCGGACAGCCCTATGGGCTACACCTTC.

V gene TRBV6-5 combines with J gene TRBJ1-1; D is perhaps TRBD1 (5 bases). Trimming removed 2 bases at V and 0 bases at J, with 7 bases between. Germline V gene sequence: CDR1 MNHEY, CDR2 SVGAGI. CDR3 size: 14 residues. The CDR3: CASSYDRMNTEAFF. The CDR3 coding sequence is TGTGCCAGCAGTTACGACAGAATGAACACTGAAGCTTTCTTT.

This rearrangement joins TRBV2 to TRBJ1-2; TRBD1 might be the D (5 bases). The germline gives CDR1 SNHLY, CDR2 FYNNEI. This CDR3 comprises 12 residues. Trimming shortened V by 6 bases and J by 5 bases, and 10 bases separated the two germline ends. In DNA form, the CDR3 reads TGTGCCAGCAGAGGGGTTGGGTATGGCTACACCTTC. As protein: CASRGVGYGYTF. Supplemented by reference TRBV2 and TRBJ1-2, the full variable domain reads EPEVTQTPSHQVTQMGQEVILRCVPISNHLYFYWYRQILGQKVEFLVSFYNNEISEKSEIFDDQFSVERPDGSNFTLKIRSTKLEDSAMYFCASRGVGYGYTFGSGTRLTVV.

V and J are TRBV19 and TRBJ2-1; 12 bases are shared with TRBD2. V trimming: 1 base; J trimming: 8 bases; junction bases outside the gene matches: 6. Germline V lookup: CDR1 LNHDA, CDR2 SQIVND (reference sequence). The CDR3 is 16 amino acids. CDR3: CASSIGPSGGADEQFF. The CDR3 coding sequence is TGTGCCAGTAGTATAGGGCCTAGCGGGGGGGCGGATGAGCAGTTCTTC.